The present T cell receptor beta chain was sequenced within a study of tumour-infiltrating T cells in Burkitt lymphoma (TCRdb year 2020). General notes on the study: Clinical outcome was correlated with TCR repertoire data, and overall and progression-free survival were found to be predicted by productive clonality independently of established prognosticators, including age at diagnosis.

This clone was counted once. Its antigen is still unknown. No clone much larger than this one lies a single base away; base qualities are absent. The CDR3 contains 16 residues, cysteine and phenylalanine counted. Of the read, only the CDR3 DNA is kept; its 48 bases are in frame from base 1. CDR1 and CDR2 are drawn from the germline V gene: SGDLS, YYNGEE. Germline trimming amounts to 0 bases on V and 2 bases on J, with 5 as the count of junction bases outside the gene matches. Libraries came from the immunoSEQ multiplex PCR assay. Not all clones reach the TCRdb copy of this immuneACCESS table, which keeps in-frame sequences only. Checked studies attribute under half of the gap to unresolved V genes and leave the rest unexplained. This sample comprises some 17,000 clones, about 77% of them detected only once. Around 2% of the sample is taken by the ten largest.

Sequencing input: tumor tissue. The source of this sequence is a human donor with diffuse large B-cell lymphoma. The chain couples TRBV9 to TRBJ2-3; the central 8 bases match TRBD2. Here the CDR3 is given as CASSVAGSGATDTQYF. The DNA sequence is TGTGCCAGCAGCGTAGCTGGTAGCGGGGCCACAGATACGCAGTATTTT.